This is a list of T cell receptor beta chains from one sample in a study of cytomegalovirus exposure and HLA in healthy donors. Profiled with immunoSEQ multiplex PCR; TCRdb holds only in-frame clones, not every one. The data show some 190,000 clones, about 88% seen once. Sequenced: PBMCs. The receptors stem from a woman under 40 in good health and CMV-seronegative. Each CDR3 is given with its conserved first and last residue. Fields, in order: D gene, V gene, J gene, clone size, CDR3 DNA, CDR3 protein. A D gene is named only where the DNA matches it firmly. Size is omitted from some rows. Given values are once, few, many or a class for expanded clones.

D gene: NA; V gene: TRBV29-1; J gene: TRBJ2-3; clone size: once; CDR3 DNA: TGCAGCGTTGTTCAGCGGAGCACAGATACGCAGTATTTT; CDR3 protein: CSVVQRSTDTQYF
D gene: NA; V gene: TRBV6-5; J gene: TRBJ2-3; clone size: NA; CDR3 DNA: TGTGCCAGCAAACGCGGGCGCGGGGGCGCAGATACGCAGTATTTT; CDR3 protein: CASKRGRGGADTQYF
D gene: NA; V gene: TRBV5-1; J gene: TRBJ2-3; clone size: NA; CDR3 DNA: TGCGCCAGCAGCTTGGCAGGAGGTAGCACAGATACGCAGTATTTT; CDR3 protein: CASSLAGGSTDTQYF
D gene: TRBD1; V gene: TRBV9; J gene: TRBJ2-5; clone size: NA; CDR3 DNA: TGTGCCAGCAGCGTAGACAGGGGGGAGACCCAGTACTTC; CDR3 protein: CASSVDRGETQYF
D gene: NA; V gene: TRBV11-2; J gene: TRBJ1-1; clone size: NA; CDR3 DNA: TGTGCCAGCAGTACAGCCCCCGGGTGGCGGGAGAACACTGAAGCTTTCTTT; CDR3 protein: CASSTAPGWRENTEAFF
D gene: TRBD1; V gene: TRBV28; J gene: TRBJ2-5; clone size: NA; CDR3 DNA: TGTGCCAGCACCTTAGGACAGGGTGGGGAAGAGACCCAGTACTTC; CDR3 protein: CASTLGQGGEETQYF
D gene: TRBD2; V gene: TRBV7-3; J gene: TRBJ2-2; clone size: NA; CDR3 DNA: TGTGCCAGCAGCTTAATGGGACTAGCGGACACCGGGGAGCTGTTTTTT; CDR3 protein: CASSLMGLADTGELFF
D gene: TRBD1; V gene: TRBV10-2; J gene: TRBJ2-5; clone size: NA; CDR3 DNA: TGCGCCAGCAGGCACCAGGGGGCGCCCGAAGAGACCCAGTACTTC; CDR3 protein: CASRHQGAPEETQYF
D gene: TRBD1; V gene: TRBV5-1; J gene: TRBJ1-6; clone size: NA; CDR3 DNA: TGCGCCAGCAGCCCGGACAGGGGGTCTTCACCCCTCCACTTT; CDR3 protein: CASSPDRGSSPLHF
D gene: NA; V gene: TRBV7-9; J gene: TRBJ1-1; clone size: NA; CDR3 DNA: TGTGCCAGCAGCTTCTCAGGGGAAACTGAAGCTTTCTTT; CDR3 protein: CASSFSGETEAFF
D gene: TRBD1; V gene: TRBV10-2; J gene: TRBJ2-4; clone size: NA; CDR3 DNA: TGCGCCACCCTGCCGGGACAGCTAGCCAAAAACATTCAGTACTTC; CDR3 protein: CATLPGQLAKNIQYF
D gene: NA; V gene: TRBV5-1; J gene: TRBJ2-3; clone size: NA; CDR3 DNA: TGCGCCAGCAGCCCACAGCCCGACCCTAGCACAGATACGCAGTATTTT; CDR3 protein: CASSPQPDPSTDTQYF
D gene: NA; V gene: TRBV4-1; J gene: TRBJ1-1; clone size: once; CDR3 DNA: TGCGCCAGCAGCCGCGAGGAGGGGAGAAAAGCTTTCTTT; CDR3 protein: CASSREEGRKAFF
D gene: NA; V gene: TRBV6-5; J gene: TRBJ2-1; clone size: NA; CDR3 DNA: TGTGCCAGCAGCGGAGGCTCCTACAATGAGCAGTTCTTC; CDR3 protein: CASSGGSYNEQFF
D gene: NA; V gene: TRBV11-2; J gene: TRBJ1-1; clone size: NA; CDR3 DNA: TGTGCCAGCAGCCCAGGGAACGGTGTAACTGAAGCTTTCTTT; CDR3 protein: CASSPGNGVTEAFF
D gene: NA; V gene: TRBV7-9; J gene: TRBJ2-1; clone size: few; CDR3 DNA: TGTGCCAGCAGCTCAAAGCTCTACAATGAGCAGTTCTTC; CDR3 protein: CASSSKLYNEQFF
D gene: NA; V gene: TRBV7-3; J gene: TRBJ2-3; clone size: NA; CDR3 DNA: TGTGCCAGCAGCTTAACGTTCGGGGGGCCAAACACAGATACGCAGTATTTT; CDR3 protein: CASSLTFGGPNTDTQYF
D gene: TRBD1; V gene: TRBV28; J gene: TRBJ2-3; clone size: NA; CDR3 DNA: TGTGCCAGCACCAGACAGGGGTATTTAACAGATACGCAGTATTTT; CDR3 protein: CASTRQGYLTDTQYF
D gene: NA; V gene: TRBV6-5; J gene: TRBJ2-6; clone size: NA; CDR3 DNA: TGTGCCAGCTCCCTCAGGGCCGGGGCCAACGTCCTGACTTTC; CDR3 protein: CASSLRAGANVLTF
D gene: TRBD2; V gene: TRBV29-1; J gene: TRBJ2-7; clone size: NA; CDR3 DNA: TGCAGCGCCGCGGCGGGACTAGCGACCTACGAGCAGTACTTC; CDR3 protein: CSAAAGLATYEQYF
D gene: NA; V gene: TRBV7-2; J gene: TRBJ1-2; clone size: NA; CDR3 DNA: TGTGCCAGCAGCCCTAGTGTAGCCCCTAACTATGGCTACACCTTC; CDR3 protein: CASSPSVAPNYGYTF
D gene: NA; V gene: TRBV7-2; J gene: TRBJ2-7; clone size: NA; CDR3 DNA: TGTGCCAGCAGCTTAGGTGGAGCGGCCCTTTACGAGCAGTACTTC; CDR3 protein: CASSLGGAALYEQYF
D gene: TRBD2; V gene: TRBV18; J gene: TRBJ2-3; clone size: NA; CDR3 DNA: TGTGCCAGCTCACCCCTGACGGCGGGGGGGCTTGATACGCAGTATTTT; CDR3 protein: CASSPLTAGGLDTQYF
D gene: TRBD1; V gene: TRBV28; J gene: TRBJ1-2; clone size: NA; CDR3 DNA: TGTGCCAGCAGTACGACAGGGGCCTCCTATGGCTACACCTTC; CDR3 protein: CASSTTGASYGYTF
D gene: NA; V gene: TRBV6-6; J gene: TRBJ2-7; clone size: NA; CDR3 DNA: TGTGCCAGCACCCGGGACACCAACTCCTACGAGCAGTACTTC; CDR3 protein: CASTRDTNSYEQYF
D gene: NA; V gene: TRBV18; J gene: TRBJ2-2; clone size: NA; CDR3 DNA: TGTGCCAGCTCACGTCAACAGGGAGACACCGGGGAGCTGTTTTTT; CDR3 protein: CASSRQQGDTGELFF
D gene: TRBD2; V gene: TRBV4-1; J gene: TRBJ2-7; clone size: NA; CDR3 DNA: TGCGCCAGCAGCCAAGGGACTAGATACGAGCAGTACTTC; CDR3 protein: CASSQGTRYEQYF
D gene: NA; V gene: TRBV15; J gene: TRBJ2-7; clone size: NA; CDR3 DNA: TGTGCCACCAGCAGAGATCCAGTTCTCTACGAGCAGTACTTC; CDR3 protein: CATSRDPVLYEQYF
D gene: TRBD2; V gene: TRBV9; J gene: TRBJ2-7; clone size: NA; CDR3 DNA: TGTGCCAGCAGCGTAGGGAGGGCGGGAGGGCCAGACGAGCAGTACTTC; CDR3 protein: CASSVGRAGGPDEQYF
D gene: NA; V gene: TRBV27; J gene: TRBJ1-2; clone size: few; CDR3 DNA: TGTGCCAGCAGTTTAACAGCGGCCGGGTCTCTCTTCAACTATGGCTACACCTTC; CDR3 protein: CASSLTAAGSLFNYGYTF
D gene: NA; V gene: TRBV29-1; J gene: TRBJ1-2; clone size: NA; CDR3 DNA: TGCAGCGTTGGGACAGAAAACCTCCGGGGCTACACCTTC; CDR3 protein: CSVGTENLRGYTF
D gene: NA; V gene: TRBV18; J gene: TRBJ1-5; clone size: NA; CDR3 DNA: TGTGCCAGCTCACCACGGGGGGCGGGGGGCAATCAGCCCCAGCATTTT; CDR3 protein: CASSPRGAGGNQPQHF
D gene: NA; V gene: TRBV7-9; J gene: TRBJ2-7; clone size: once; CDR3 DNA: TGTGCCAGCAGCGCGGTGGGGAGCTACGAGCAGTACTTC; CDR3 protein: CASSAVGSYEQYF
D gene: NA; V gene: TRBV27; J gene: TRBJ2-1; clone size: NA; CDR3 DNA: TGTGCCAGCAGTTTGAATCCCCGCTCAGCCTACAATGAGCAGTTCTTC; CDR3 protein: CASSLNPRSAYNEQFF
D gene: TRBD2; V gene: TRBV29-1; J gene: TRBJ2-1; clone size: NA; CDR3 DNA: TGCAGCGTCCGATCACTAGGGTCGGGAGGCGAGCAGTTCTTC; CDR3 protein: CSVRSLGSGGEQFF
D gene: TRBD1; V gene: TRBV27; J gene: TRBJ2-7; clone size: NA; CDR3 DNA: TGTGCCAGCAGTTTATTGGGGGGGACAGGGTGGTACGAGCAGTACTTC; CDR3 protein: CASSLLGGTGWYEQYF
D gene: NA; V gene: TRBV9; J gene: TRBJ2-3; clone size: NA; CDR3 DNA: TGTGCCAGCAGCCCCGGTTCTAGCACAGATACGCAGTATTTT; CDR3 protein: CASSPGSSTDTQYF
D gene: NA; V gene: TRBV10-1; J gene: TRBJ2-4; clone size: NA; CDR3 DNA: TGCGCCAGCAGTGACATCCAAGGGGTGGTTCAGTACTTC; CDR3 protein: CASSDIQGVVQYF
D gene: TRBD2; V gene: TRBV25-1; J gene: TRBJ2-2; clone size: NA; CDR3 DNA: TGTGCCAGCAGTGACCCGGGACTACCTTACGGGGAGCTGTTTTTT; CDR3 protein: CASSDPGLPYGELFF
D gene: NA; V gene: TRBV7-2; J gene: TRBJ1-5; clone size: NA; CDR3 DNA: TGTGCCAGCAGCCGGACAGCCGATAGCAATCAGCCCCAGCATTTT; CDR3 protein: CASSRTADSNQPQHF
D gene: NA; V gene: TRBV21-1; J gene: TRBJ2-7; clone size: NA; CDR3 DNA: TGTGCCAGCAGCGGTCAGGCCGAGCAGTACTTC; CDR3 protein: CASSGQAEQYF